This TCR beta chain was retrieved from a study of beta chain features in type 1 diabetes. cDNA synthesis used the whole RNA isolate, giving expressed TCRB sequences. Assay: immunoSEQ multiplex PCR; the TCRdb copy retains only in-frame clones and omits some. The profile shows 300,000 to 350,000 clones, roughly 8% of them singletons. This clone was found a few times. Its antigen is unknown. It was one heparinised blood draw, averaging about 116 mL, that each donor gave. Staining for CD45RO/CCR7/CD25/CD127/CD95/CD27 allowed sorting of CD4+ naive, central memory, regulatory and stem cell-like memory cells. Study-level points and caveats: VDJ junctions from patients with type 1 diabetes contained fewer insertions and more deletions. PCR might preferentially amplify shorter templates, equally in patients and controls.

The CDR3 extends over 15 amino acids. The V segment lost 4 bases and the J segment 8 bases; nucleotides outside the gene matches: 9. CDR1 is LGHNA, CDR2 YNFKEQ, per germline. Sequencing was done on a sample of central memory CD4+ T cells from blood. The chain couples TRBV4-2 to TRBJ2-1, with 9 bases identical to TRBD2. This TCR was recovered from a woman between 18 and 29 years old in good health. The CDR3 is CASSREREALHEQFF. For the CDR3, the DNA is TGTGCCAGCAGCCGCGAGCGGGAGGCCCTGCATGAGCAGTTCTTC.